These T cell receptor beta chains were read from a single sample in a study of blood T cells in healthy people across ages. Each CDR3 protein is one row after TCRdb ran MiXCR on the 5' RACE reads. The sample includes a few hundred thousand distinct CDR3 sequences, approximately 47% seen only once; the top ten take 51%. The sample was blood. The source of these receptors is a man aged 55 to 69 in good health. Both conserved end residues are part of each CDR3. The order of the fields is clone size, V gene, D gene, J gene, CDR3 protein, CDR3 DNA. The D gene is left open where the match is weak. Rows give clone size only sometimes, using once, few, many, or a class for an expanded clone.

abundance: once; v_gene: TRBV11-2; d_gene: .; j_gene: TRBJ2-5; CDR3aa: CASSLFRAQETQYF; CDR3nt: TGTGCCAGCAGCTTATTTCGCGCCCAAGAGACCCAGTACTTC
abundance: .; v_gene: TRBV5-5; d_gene: .; j_gene: TRBJ1-2; CDR3aa: CTSSFDSLNTF; CDR3nt: TGTACCAGCAGCTTTGACAGTCTTAACACCTTC
abundance: .; v_gene: TRBV5-5; d_gene: .; j_gene: TRBJ2-2; CDR3aa: CASSLGRPGLTGELFF; CDR3nt: TGTGCCAGCAGCCTGGGCCGGCCAGGGCTCACCGGGGAGCTGTTTTTT
abundance: .; v_gene: TRBV29-1; d_gene: .; j_gene: TRBJ2-5; CDR3aa: CSAILDSQETQYF; CDR3nt: TGCAGCGCGATACTAGATAGCCAAGAGACCCAGTACTTC
abundance: .; v_gene: TRBV3-1; d_gene: .; j_gene: TRBJ2-4; CDR3aa: CASRGGGAAKNIQYF; CDR3nt: TGTGCCAGCAGAGGAGGGGGCGCAGCCAAAAACATTCAGTACTTC
abundance: .; v_gene: TRBV6-1; d_gene: .; j_gene: TRBJ2-7; CDR3aa: CASSERGNNEQYF; CDR3nt: TGTGCCAGCAGTGAAAGGGGTAACAATGAGCAGTACTTC
abundance: few; v_gene: TRBV11-2; d_gene: .; j_gene: TRBJ1-1; CDR3aa: CASGGGVPFF; CDR3nt: TGTGCCAGCGGGGGTGGGGTCCCTTTCTTT
abundance: .; v_gene: TRBV20-1; d_gene: .; j_gene: TRBJ2-3; CDR3aa: CSARKLAGTDTQYF; CDR3nt: TGCAGTGCTAGAAAGTTAGCAGGCACAGATACGCAGTATTTT
abundance: once; v_gene: TRBV6-6; d_gene: TRBD1; j_gene: TRBJ1-2; CDR3aa: CASSYADRGNYGYTF; CDR3nt: TGTGCCAGCAGTTACGCGGACAGGGGTAACTATGGCTACACCTTC
abundance: .; v_gene: TRBV10-3; d_gene: TRBD1; j_gene: TRBJ2-3; CDR3aa: CAISAPGQGSDTQYF; CDR3nt: TGTGCCATCAGTGCCCCGGGACAGGGGTCAGATACGCAGTATTTT
abundance: .; v_gene: TRBV6-2/TRBV6-3; d_gene: TRBD1; j_gene: TRBJ1-5; CDR3aa: CASSYLSRTGNQPQHF; CDR3nt: TGTGCCAGCAGTTATCTATCCCGGACAGGTAATCAGCCCCAGCATTTT
abundance: .; v_gene: TRBV29-1; d_gene: TRBD1; j_gene: TRBJ1-1; CDR3aa: CSAQGALNTEAFF; CDR3nt: TGCAGCGCACAGGGGGCCCTTAACACTGAAGCTTTCTTT